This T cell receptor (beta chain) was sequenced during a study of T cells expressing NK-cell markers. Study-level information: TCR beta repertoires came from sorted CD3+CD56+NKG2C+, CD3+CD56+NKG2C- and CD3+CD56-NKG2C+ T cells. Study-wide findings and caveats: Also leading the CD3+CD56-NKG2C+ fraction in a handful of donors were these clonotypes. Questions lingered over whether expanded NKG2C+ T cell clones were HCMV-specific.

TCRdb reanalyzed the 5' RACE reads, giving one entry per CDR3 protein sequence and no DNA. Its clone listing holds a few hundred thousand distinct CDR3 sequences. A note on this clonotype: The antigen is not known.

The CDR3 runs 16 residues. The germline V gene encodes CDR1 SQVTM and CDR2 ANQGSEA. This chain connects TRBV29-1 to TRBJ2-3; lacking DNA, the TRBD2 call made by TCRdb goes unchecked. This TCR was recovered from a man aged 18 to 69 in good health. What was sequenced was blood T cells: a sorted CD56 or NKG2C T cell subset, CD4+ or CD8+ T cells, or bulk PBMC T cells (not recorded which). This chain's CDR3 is CSGSPGLAGGTDTQYF.